This entry features one T cell receptor (beta chain) sequence. The sample carries other DNA sequences with the same CDR3. Generated by immunoSEQ multiplex PCR, the TCRdb table keeps only in-frame clones and is missing some. The table includes under 300,000 clones, 70% to 90% detected once. This sample stems from a study of blood T cell repertoires in COVID-19. Study background: Sources were T cells, B-cell-depleted T cells, or PBMCs; the material itself was cDNA or gDNA.

V was pared by 0 bases and J by 5 bases, with 13 bases between. The CDR3 has 15 residues. Germline CDR1 is MNHEY and CDR2 is SMNVEV (reference sequence). This chain uses TRBV27 with TRBJ2-5; D possibly corresponds to TRBD2 (6 bases). Specimen: peripheral blood. This TCR was recovered from a man between 60 and 70 years old with acute or convalescent COVID-19. Written as DNA, the CDR3 is TGTGCCAGCAGTTTATCGTGGGGGGTGAAGGAGACCCAGTACTTC. Residues: CASSLSWGVKETQYF.